This T cell receptor (beta chain) stems from a study of chemoradiotherapy in HPV16-positive cancers. Study-level background: Functional T-cell assays on a couple of HPV16-positive patients' cells defined candidate HPV-specific clones and common TCR motifs.

The CDR3 loop spans 17 amino acids. The germline V and J ends were trimmed by 4 bases and 1 base, with 19 bases remaining between them. Germline CDR1 reads MGHRA; CDR2 reads YSYEKL. Findings and caveats of the study: During treatment, candidate HPV-specific clones and E7-related motifs expanded in tumor. Better recurrence-free survival went with HPV-responsive T-cell expansion in HPV16-positive patients.

Libraries were prepared by immunoSEQ multiplex PCR; TCRdb keeps only in-frame clonotypes and omits some of them. The table includes about 67,000 clones, approximately 91% detected once. Over chemoradiotherapy, repertoires were sampled more than once. Only a few counts were recorded for this clone. The antigen remains undetermined. V gene TRBV4-1 combines with J gene TRBJ1-1; no clear D gene. Sequences were derived from blood, sampled from a patient who underwent chemoradiotherapy. This sequence was found in a human donor with HPV-associated anogenital cancer. CDR3 protein: CASSRQPDGMRNTEAFF. The CDR3 DNA reads TGCGCCAGCAGCCGTCAACCCGACGGGATGAGGAACACTGAAGCTTTCTTT.